The next 15 T cell receptor beta chains were all read from a single sample in a study of cytomegalovirus exposure and HLA in healthy donors. PCR used 60 Vbeta primers and 13 Jbeta primers. TCRdb's table, derived via immunoSEQ multiplex PCR, lists solely in-frame clones and lacks some. Its table records 90,000 to 100,000 clones. Sequenced input: PBMCs. The receptors stem from a woman in her twenties or thirties in good health and CMV-seronegative.

This rearrangement joins TRBV5-1 to TRBJ2-2; the match to TRBD2 covers 10 bases. The CDR3 sequence is 15 residues long. The germline V gene encodes CDR1 SGHRS and CDR2 YFSETQ. J gave up 5 bases and V 4 bases, and 5 bases lay outside the gene matches. Here the CDR3 reads CASSVTSGKTGELFF. DNA of the CDR3: TGCGCCAGCAGCGTAACTAGCGGGAAGACCGGGGAGCTGTTTTTT. Full variable domain (remainder filled in from reference TRBV5-1 and TRBJ2-2): KAGVTQTPRYLIKTRGQQVTLSCSPISGHRSVSWYQQTPGQGLQFLFEYFSETQRNKGNFPGRFSGRQFSNSRSEMNVSTLELGDSALYLCASSVTSGKTGELFFGEGSRLTVL.

The rearrangement uses TRBV5-1 and TRBJ2-1; no clear D. The length of the CDR3 is 16 residues. The germline CDR1 and CDR2 sequences are SGHRS and YFSETQ. The ends were cut back, 4 bases at V and 0 bases at J, with 14 bases in the middle. CDR3 amino acids: CASSARGQSSYNEQFF. The CDR3 region has the DNA TGCGCCAGCAGCGCGAGAGGTCAGAGCTCCTACAATGAGCAGTTCTTC.

The chain recombines TRBV27 with TRBJ2-7, with TRBD1 matching over 7 bases. The CDR3 runs 14 residues. The V gene end was trimmed by 0 bases and the J gene end by 5 bases; junction bases not matched to a gene: 4. Germline CDR1 MNHEY, CDR2 SMNVEV (reference sequence). This chain's CDR3 is CASSLSRDSHEQYF. The CDR3, as DNA: TGTGCCAGCAGTTTATCAAGGGACAGCCACGAGCAGTACTTC.

The chain uses TRBV4-1 and TRBJ2-1, with TRBD2 matching over 11 bases. This CDR3 has 15 residues. CDR1 and CDR2 from the germline V gene are MGHRA and YSYEKL. With 0 bases clipped from V and 10 bases from J, the junction kept 5 bases outside the gene matches. CDR3 nucleotides: TGCGCCAGCAGCCAAGATTTGGCTAGCGGGAGGGAGCAGTTCTTC. It translates to CASSQDLASGREQFF.

The chain couples TRBV5-5 to TRBJ2-2, with 11 bases identical to TRBD2. With V trimmed by 2 bases and J by 6 bases, 3 bases remained unmatched. The CDR3 is made up of 15 amino acids. From germline, CDR1 is SGHKS and CDR2 YYEKEE (reference sequence). CDR3 loop: CASSFNSGGAGELFF. The CDR3 DNA follows: TGTGCCAGCAGCTTTAATAGCGGGGGGGCCGGGGAGCTGTTTTTT. The full variable domain, completed using reference TRBV5-5 and TRBJ2-2, is DAGVTQSPTHLIKTRGQQVTLRCSPISGHKSVSWYQQVLGQGPQFIFQYYEKEERGRGNFPDRFSARQFPNYSSELNVNALLLGDSALYLCASSFNSGGAGELFFGEGSRLTVL.

This chain's CDR3 is CASSFLQGQGHTGELFF. Written as DNA, the CDR3 is TGTGCCAGCAGCTTCCTTCAGGGACAGGGCCACACCGGGGAGCTGTTTTTT. V gene TRBV7-9 combines with J gene TRBJ2-2; TRBD1 matches at 9 bases. The CDR3 contains 17 residues. The trim removed 3 bases at V and 3 bases at J, leaving 8 bases unmatched. Germline assignment: CDR1 SEHNR and CDR2 FQNEAQ (reference sequence).

The V and J genes are TRBV5-1 and TRBJ2-2, with TRBD1 matching over 7 bases. J was trimmed by 7 bases and V by 4 bases; bases with no gene match: 7. Per germline, CDR1 SGHRS and CDR2 YFSETQ. This CDR3 has 14 residues. CDR3 bases: TGCGCCAGCAGCACTGGACAGGCGGTCGGGGAGCTGTTTTTT. It specifies CASSTGQAVGELFF.

The gene calls are TRBV5-6 and TRBJ1-1; 7 nucleotides agree with TRBD1. Germline CDR1 and CDR2: SGHDT and YYEEEE. The CDR3 consists of 17 residues. Losses at the gene ends were 3 bases for V and 0 bases for J; bases not matched to a gene: 11. This CDR3 is CASSSPGQRWMNTEAFF. The DNA of the CDR3 is TGTGCCAGCAGCTCTCCGGGACAGAGATGGATGAACACTGAAGCTTTCTTT.

V is TRBV19 and J is TRBJ1-1, with D unclear. CDR3 size: 15 residues. Germline V CDR1 and CDR2: LNHDA, SQIVND (reference sequence). Trimming cost V 7 bases and J 4 bases, with 19 bases left between them. The DNA of the CDR3 is TGTGCCAGTACCCGCACCCCGACTCCTGGCACTGAAGCTTTCTTT. Amino acids: CASTRTPTPGTEAFF. Drawing the rest from reference TRBV19 and TRBJ1-1, the complete variable domain is DGGITQSPKYLFRKEGQNVTLSCEQNLNHDAMYWYRQDPGQGLRLIYYSQIVNDFQKGDIAEGYSVSREKKESFPLTVTSAQKNPTAFYLCASTRTPTPGTEAFFGQGTRLTVV.

This chain connects TRBV20-1 to TRBJ1-1; 7 bases are a match to TRBD1. From germline, CDR1 is DFQATT and CDR2 SNEGSKA (reference sequence). After removal of 3 bases from V and 11 bases from J, the junction contained 6 bases not matched to a gene. The CDR3 consists of 11 residues. CDR3 nucleotides: TGCAGTGCTAGGAAGCAGGGGGTGGCTTTCTTT. It yields the protein CSARKQGVAFF.

About this clone itself: An end of the junction differs from the germline gene, which may be a read error. This chain joins TRBV11-2 and TRBJ1-4; the D is unclear. The CDR3 has 13 residues. Germline lookup yields CDR1 SGHAT and CDR2 FQNNGV. The CDR3 coding sequence is TGTGCCAGCAGCTTTGCTGCTTACGGGGAAGCGATTTTT. Protein: CASSFAAYGEAIF.

CDR3 DNA sequence: TGTGCCAGCAGCTTACGGGCAGGGGATGGCTACACCTTC. This sequence encodes CASSLRAGDGYTF. The chain has TRBV7-3 and TRBJ1-2; D might be TRBD1 (6 bases). Trimming took off 2 bases at V and 6 bases at J, with 10 bases between the two ends. Germline CDR1 and CDR2: SGHTA and FQGTGA. The CDR3 has 13 amino acids.

The rearrangement uses TRBV9 and TRBJ2-2; D is possibly TRBD1 (6 bases). In germline, CDR1 is SGDLS, CDR2 YYNGEE. The CDR3 extends over 16 amino acids. The V and J ends lost 0 bases and 5 bases respectively, with 14 bases between them. The CDR3 nucleotides are TGTGCCAGCAGCGTAGCATTGGGGGACATAACCGGGGAGCTGTTTTTT. It specifies CASSVALGDITGELFF.

This chain joins TRBV5-5 and TRBJ2-2, with D hard to call. CDR3 size: 15 residues. CDR1 SGHKS and CDR2 YYEKEE come from the germline V gene (reference sequence). Deletions cut 4 bases from V and 0 bases from J, with 10 bases between. The CDR3 loop reads CASSPTDANTGELFF. In DNA form, the CDR3 reads TGTGCCAGCAGCCCCACAGACGCGAACACCGGGGAGCTGTTTTTT. Together with reference TRBV5-5 and TRBJ2-2, the CDR3 gives the full variable domain: DAGVTQSPTHLIKTRGQQVTLRCSPISGHKSVSWYQQVLGQGPQFIFQYYEKEERGRGNFPDRFSARQFPNYSSELNVNALLLGDSALYLCASSPTDANTGELFFGEGSRLTVL.

The rearrangement uses TRBV5-1 and TRBJ1-4; 10 positions match TRBD1. J lost 8 bases, V lost 4 bases, and 5 bases had no gene match. Per the germline V gene, CDR1 is SGHRS and CDR2 is YFSETQ. The CDR3 is made up of 14 amino acids. CDR3 residues: CASSQDRGYEKLFF. CDR3 in DNA: TGCGCCAGCAGCCAGGACAGGGGGTACGAAAAACTGTTTTTT. Together with reference TRBV5-1 and TRBJ1-4, the CDR3 gives the full variable domain: KAGVTQTPRYLIKTRGQQVTLSCSPISGHRSVSWYQQTPGQGLQFLFEYFSETQRNKGNFPGRFSGRQFSNSRSEMNVSTLELGDSALYLCASSQDRGYEKLFFGSGTQLSVL.